The sequence of this T cell receptor (beta chain) was determined in a study of T-cell reconstitution after alpha-beta-depleted transplantation in children. Whole-study results and caveats: Day-60 TCRbeta diversity that was high in some patients was derived from surviving recipient T cells and thymic progenitors. T-cell counts and diversity were attributed mostly to newly produced T cells one year after transplant.

The CDR3 sequence is 13 residues long. Germline V lookup: CDR1 KGHSH, CDR2 LQKENI. Trimming left V 1 base short and J 4 bases short, with 7 bases between. This clonotype has ten or more counts. The antigen is undetermined. The library targeted TCRbeta and was prepared with unique molecular identifiers. TCRdb independently ran MiXCR on the PCR reads; one entry per CDR3 protein. The table lists under 150,000 distinct CDR3 sequences, 8% to 10% of them singletons. The TCR comes from a girl in the first two years of life who had a stem cell transplant for combined immunodeficiency, so the T cells may come from the graft donor. This specimen consisted of PBMCs, mostly from graft donor cells, obtained 180 days after TCRalphabeta/CD19-depleted stem cell transplant. V and J are TRBV18 and TRBJ1-2; D might be TRBD1 (5 bases). Here the CDR3 DNA reads TGTGCCAGCTCACCACGGGGGAGCTATGGCTACACCTTC. This gives the protein CASSPRGSYGYTF.